These 28 T cell receptor beta chains share one sample of origin, sequenced in a study of siplizumab effects on memory and regulatory T cells. Sequencing was performed with immunoSEQ multiplex PCR; in TCRdb, only in-frame clones are kept and a portion is missing. This sample carries about 9,900 clones, around 40% of them seen once, and the ten largest clones take more than 6.5%. The mixed lymphocyte reaction cells were cocultured at 37°C for roughly 6 days. Their cognate antigens are unknown. Source material: CFSE-low (dividing) CD4+ T cells sorted from an allogeneic mixed lymphocyte reaction. These receptors were taken from a human donor in good health; the cells came from an allogeneic mixed lymphocyte reaction.

V gene TRBV6-5 combines with J gene TRBJ1-2, with 7 bases matching TRBD1. CDR1 is MNHEY and CDR2 is SVGAGI in the germline V gene. The trim removed 6 bases at V and 8 bases at J, leaving 6 bases unmatched. The CDR3 runs 12 residues. DNA for the CDR3: TGTGCCAGCAGGACAGGGATCGCCGGCTACACCTTC. It translates to CASRTGIAGYTF.

The rearrangement links TRBV5-1 to TRBJ1-4; D is undetermined. The germline gives CDR1 SGHRS, CDR2 YFSETQ. V was pared by 4 bases and J by 7 bases, with 17 bases between. This CDR3 spans 15 amino acids. Here the CDR3 DNA reads TGCGCCAGCAGCCTACTTTATCTGGAAGGTGAAAAACTGTTTTTT. It codes for CASSLLYLEGEKLFF.

The DNA of the CDR3 is TGTGCCATCAGTGAACCTAGCGGGAGGGCCTCGCCCTACGAGCAGTACTTC. This gives the protein CAISEPSGRASPYEQYF. V gene TRBV10-3 combines with J gene TRBJ2-7; 12 bases agree with TRBD2. Germline CDR1 and CDR2: ENHRY and SYGVKD. This CDR3 region has 17 residues. With 3 bases clipped from V and 2 bases from J, the junction kept 8 bases outside the gene matches.

V is TRBV7-9 and J is TRBJ2-6; perhaps TRBD1 as D (5 bases). Germline CDR1 and CDR2: SEHNR and FQNEAQ (reference sequence). CDR3 length equals 16 residues. V gave up 3 bases and J gave up 0 bases, with 9 bases separating them. The CDR3 nucleotides are TGTGCCAGCAGCTTTACAGGCAGCTCTGGGGCCAACGTCCTGACTTTC. It encodes CASSFTGSSGANVLTF.

This sequence joins TRBV10-3 and TRBJ2-1; D is uncertain. V lost 9 bases and J 0 bases, leaving 12 bases between the germline ends. Per the germline V gene, CDR1 is ENHRY and CDR2 is SYGVKD. The CDR3 contains 14 residues. The DNA for the CDR3 is TGTGCCATTGGTGGGCAGCCCTCCTACAATGAGCAGTTCTTC. It yields the protein CAIGGQPSYNEQFF.

This clone has just one count. CDR3: CASSQGTDRWASGYGYTF. The CDR3 DNA reads TGCGCCAGCAGCCAAGGGACGGACAGGTGGGCCAGTGGCTATGGCTACACCTTC. This chain connects TRBV4-1 to TRBJ1-2; 7 nucleotides line up with TRBD1. Losses at the gene ends were 1 base for V and 4 bases for J; bases not matched to a gene: 15. This CDR3 contains 18 residues. The germline gives CDR1 MGHRA, CDR2 YSYEKL.

This clone was counted only a few times. V usage is TRBV4-1 and J usage is TRBJ2-1; 7 nucleotides line up with TRBD2. There are 14 residues in the CDR3. The germline CDR1 and CDR2 sequences are MGHRA and YSYEKL. Losses at the gene ends were 1 base for V and 7 bases for J; bases not matched to a gene: 4. The CDR3 loop reads CASSQGLRGNEQFF. CDR3 nucleotides: TGCGCCAGCAGCCAAGGCTTGCGGGGGAATGAGCAGTTCTTC.

This clone was observed a few times. The rearrangement joins TRBV19 to TRBJ1-1; D is uncertain. Germline V CDR1 and CDR2: LNHDA, SQIVND (reference sequence). V was pared by 2 bases and J by 0 bases, with 7 bases between. CDR3 length equals 14 residues. The CDR3 is CASSIQAMNTEAFF. DNA of the CDR3: TGTGCCAGTAGTATACAGGCAATGAACACTGAAGCTTTCTTT.

Relative to its sample, this clone is medium-sized. The chain employs TRBV7-8 and TRBJ1-1; D remains unclear. CDR3 length: 15 amino acids. The V gene lost 4 bases and the J gene lost 11 bases, with 23 bases spanning the gap. The germline V gene has CDR1 SGHVS and CDR2 FQNEAQ. The CDR3 DNA sequence: TGTGCCAGCAGCTGGACCTTGGGTGCCTCAGGTGAGGCTTTCTTT. This translates into CASSWTLGASGEAFF.

V gene TRBV27 combines with J gene TRBJ1-3; 7 bases match TRBD1. Looked up from germline, CDR1 is MNHEY and CDR2 is SMNVEV (reference sequence). This CDR3 region has 16 residues. V lost 5 bases to trimming and J lost 4 bases; unmatched junction nucleotides: 11. CDR3 DNA sequence: TGTGCCAGCAGTCCCAATACAGGGGCGAGGGGAAACACCATATATTTT. Translation: CASSPNTGARGNTIYF.

CDR3: CASSPDRGRYNEQFF. For the CDR3, the DNA is TGTGCCAGCTCACCGGACAGGGGACGTTACAATGAGCAGTTCTTC. The chain couples TRBV18 to TRBJ2-1; the match to TRBD1 covers 9 bases. CDR1 and CDR2 (germline): KGHSH, LQKENI. This CDR3 is built from 15 residues. The ends lost 3 bases at V and 4 bases at J; junction bases unmatched: 4.

The chain recombines TRBV27 with TRBJ1-5; the D is unclear. The V end was cut by 5 bases, the J end by 6 bases, with 8 bases between. This CDR3 is built from 12 residues. Germline lookup yields CDR1 MNHEY and CDR2 SMNVEV (reference sequence). The CDR3 reads CASSAGSQPQHF. DNA for the CDR3: TGTGCCAGCAGTGCCGGGAGTCAGCCCCAGCATTTT.

The chain carries TRBV5-4 and TRBJ1-2; 8 bases agree with TRBD1. The CDR3 contains 13 residues. The germline CDR1 and CDR2 sequences are SGHNT and YYREEE (reference sequence). With V trimmed by 3 bases and J by 5 bases, 3 bases remained unmatched. The CDR3 sequence: CASSWDRKYGYTF. CDR3 DNA sequence: TGTGCCAGCAGCTGGGACAGGAAATATGGCTACACCTTC.

This chain links TRBV5-6 with TRBJ2-2, with a possible D match to TRBD1 (6 bases). Germline CDR1 SGHDT, CDR2 YYEEEE. The V and J ends lost 3 bases and 4 bases respectively, with 10 bases between them. CDR3 length: 14 residues. The CDR3, as DNA: TGTGCCAGCAGCTCCTACAGGGTCACCGGGGAGCTGTTTTTT. Encoded protein: CASSSYRVTGELFF.

This chain uses TRBV19 with TRBJ1-3; weak D call: TRBD1 (5 bases). Trimming removed 3 bases at V and 0 bases at J, with 6 bases between. In germline, CDR1 is LNHDA, CDR2 SQIVND (reference sequence). The CDR3 runs 14 residues. In DNA, the CDR3 is TGTGCCAGTAGTATGAGGGGCTCTGGAAACACCATATATTTT. Amino acid sequence: CASSMRGSGNTIYF.

The chain joins TRBV11-3 to TRBJ1-5, with unresolved D. This CDR3 spans 14 amino acids. Looked up from germline, CDR1 is SGHNT and CDR2 is YENEEA. The V gene lost 2 bases and the J gene lost 6 bases, with 11 bases spanning the gap. CDR3 sequence (DNA): TGTGCCAGCAGCTTACTTGGACCGAGTCAGCCCCAGCATTTT. Translating gives CASSLLGPSQPQHF.

This clone ranks as medium-sized (0.01 to 0.1%). The sample holds other DNA sequences that translate to the same CDR3. This chain links TRBV30 with TRBJ2-6; D ambiguous. The germline gives CDR1 GTSNPN, CDR2 SVGIG (reference sequence). The CDR3 is made up of 13 amino acids. Trimming cost V 5 bases and J 4 bases, with 9 bases left between them. The chain's CDR3 is CAWRTAGANVLTF. The CDR3 DNA sequence: TGTGCCTGGCGGACCGCCGGGGCCAACGTCCTGACTTTC.

J is TRBJ2-7 and V is TRBV7-2; tentative D call: TRBD2 (6 bases). The CDR3 covers 16 residues. Germline V gene sequence: CDR1 SGHTA, CDR2 FQGNSA. With 5 bases removed from V and 6 bases from J, the gap between germline ends came to 23 bases. For the CDR3, the DNA is TGTGCCAGCAGCCCTGGGACTCAGGCTCAGGGCCCCGAGCAGTACTTC. This encodes CASSPGTQAQGPEQYF. Based on the CDR3 plus reference TRBV7-2 and TRBJ2-7, the full variable domain is GAGVSQSPSNKVTEKGKDVELRCDPISGHTALYWYRQSLGQGLEFLIYFQGNSAPDKSGLPSDRFSAERTGGSVSTLTIQRTQQEDSAVYLCASSPGTQAQGPEQYFGPGTRLTVT.

The V and J genes are TRBV5-1 and TRBJ1-1; D not certain. V dropped 0 bases and J dropped 1 base, with 7 bases sitting between them. Germline loops: CDR1 SGHRS, CDR2 YFSETQ. This CDR3 region has 14 residues. The DNA for the CDR3 is TGCGCCAGCAGCTTGGCCCGGGGGAACACTGAAGCTTTCTTT. Translation gives CASSLARGNTEAFF.

V is TRBV10-3 and J is TRBJ2-3; D gene ambiguous. Germline V gene sequence: CDR1 ENHRY, CDR2 SYGVKD. There are 14 residues in the CDR3. The V end lost 2 bases, the J end lost 6 bases, and 12 bases lay between the germline ends. CDR3: CAISEPRWSDTQYF. The CDR3 coding sequence is TGTGCCATCAGTGAGCCTAGGTGGTCTGATACGCAGTATTTT.

This clone has only a few counts. The rearrangement joins TRBV5-1 to TRBJ2-5, with unresolved D. CDR1 is SGHRS, CDR2 YFSETQ, per germline. This CDR3 comprises 14 residues. The V gene lost 2 bases and the J gene lost 5 bases, with 13 bases spanning the gap. The CDR3 protein is CASSFLLGLETQYF. The CDR3 nucleotides read TGCGCCAGCAGCTTCTTGCTAGGTCTCGAGACCCAGTACTTC. The full variable domain, completed using reference TRBV5-1 and TRBJ2-5, is KAGVTQTPRYLIKTRGQQVTLSCSPISGHRSVSWYQQTPGQGLQFLFEYFSETQRNKGNFPGRFSGRQFSNSRSEMNVSTLELGDSALYLCASSFLLGLETQYFGPGTRLLVL.

This chain joins TRBV19 and TRBJ2-2; TRBD1 aligns across 7 bases. Germline V gene sequence: CDR1 LNHDA, CDR2 SQIVND (reference sequence). Trimming removed 3 bases from V and 6 bases from J; junction bases left unmatched: 13. This CDR3 is built from 17 residues. The CDR3 DNA reads TGTGCCAGTAGTATCGCTCTCTCACAGGGGCCGGCCGGGGAGCTGTTTTTT. Translated: CASSIALSQGPAGELFF.

This clone is classed as medium-sized. The chain is built from TRBV5-4 and TRBJ2-1; maybe TRBD2 (6 bases). CDR3 length: 13 residues. The V end was cut by 4 bases, the J end by 9 bases, with 14 bases between. CDR1 and CDR2 (germline): SGHNT, YYREEE (reference sequence). The CDR3 spells CASSVGGAVEQFF. CDR3 DNA: TGTGCCAGCAGCGTCGGAGGGGCGGTTGAGCAGTTCTTC.

The table lists this clone with a few counts. The J gene is TRBJ1-6, the V gene TRBV18, with 8 positions matching TRBD1. The ends lost 5 bases at V and 6 bases at J; junction bases unmatched: 6. Germline V CDR1 and CDR2: KGHSH, LQKENI. CDR3 length: 15 amino acids. CDR3 DNA sequence: TGTGCCAGCTCAACCAACAGGGGGAGTAATTCACCCCTCCACTTT. Translating gives CASSTNRGSNSPLHF.

There are a few counts of this clone. The chain links TRBV2 to TRBJ1-3; D is ambiguous. With 3 bases removed from V and 0 bases from J, the gap between germline ends came to 3 bases. The CDR3 is 13 amino acids. Germline V gene lookup returns CDR1 SNHLY and CDR2 FYNNEI. The CDR3 loop reads CASSEVSGNTIYF. In DNA, the CDR3 is TGTGCCAGCAGTGAGGTCTCTGGAAACACCATATATTTT. The entire variable domain, with the rest obtained from reference TRBV2 and TRBJ1-3, is as follows: EPEVTQTPSHQVTQMGQEVILRCVPISNHLYFYWYRQILGQKVEFLVSFYNNEISEKSEIFDDQFSVERPDGSNFTLKIRSTKLEDSAMYFCASSEVSGNTIYFGEGSWLTVV.

This clone was seen more than once but under ten times. This chain links TRBV9 with TRBJ1-1, with a weak D call TRBD1 (5 bases). The V gene's germline CDR1 is SGDLS and CDR2 YYNGEE. The V gene lost 0 bases and the J gene lost 5 bases, with 11 bases spanning the gap. The CDR3 is made up of 14 amino acids. The CDR3 DNA reads TGTGCCAGCAGCGTAGACGGGGCGAGAACTGAAGCTTTCTTT. It specifies CASSVDGARTEAFF.

This chain links TRBV4-2 with TRBJ1-6; TRBD1 matches 10 bases. V lost 4 bases, J lost 5 bases, and 2 bases stayed unmatched. CDR3 length equals 15 residues. CDR1 is LGHNA and CDR2 is YNFKEQ in the germline V gene. This CDR3 is CASSRGQGDNSPLHF. For the CDR3, the DNA is TGTGCCAGCAGCCGCGGACAGGGGGATAATTCACCCCTCCACTTT.

V is TRBV5-7 and J is TRBJ1-1; the D gene is possibly TRBD1 (6 bases). TRBV5-7 is reported as an ORF; its role is uncertain. V dropped 5 bases and J dropped 0 bases, with 11 bases sitting between them. The CDR3 consists of 14 residues. DNA of the CDR3: TGTGCCAGCAGGGGTGGGGGCCTGAACACTGAAGCTTTCTTT. Protein sequence: CASRGGGLNTEAFF.